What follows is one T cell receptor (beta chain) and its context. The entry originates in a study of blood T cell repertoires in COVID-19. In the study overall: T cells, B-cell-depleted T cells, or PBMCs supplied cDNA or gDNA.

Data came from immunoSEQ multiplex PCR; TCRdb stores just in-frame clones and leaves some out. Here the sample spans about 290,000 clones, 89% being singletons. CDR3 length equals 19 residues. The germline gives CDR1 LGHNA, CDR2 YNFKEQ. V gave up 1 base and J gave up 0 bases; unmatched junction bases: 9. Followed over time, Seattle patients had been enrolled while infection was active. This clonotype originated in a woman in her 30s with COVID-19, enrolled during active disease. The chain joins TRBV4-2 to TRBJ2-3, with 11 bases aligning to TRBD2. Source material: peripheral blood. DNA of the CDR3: TGTGCCAGCAGCCAAGGAGGACTAGCGGGCGGAACTAGCACAGATACGCAGTATTTT. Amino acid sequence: CASSQGGLAGGTSTDTQYF.